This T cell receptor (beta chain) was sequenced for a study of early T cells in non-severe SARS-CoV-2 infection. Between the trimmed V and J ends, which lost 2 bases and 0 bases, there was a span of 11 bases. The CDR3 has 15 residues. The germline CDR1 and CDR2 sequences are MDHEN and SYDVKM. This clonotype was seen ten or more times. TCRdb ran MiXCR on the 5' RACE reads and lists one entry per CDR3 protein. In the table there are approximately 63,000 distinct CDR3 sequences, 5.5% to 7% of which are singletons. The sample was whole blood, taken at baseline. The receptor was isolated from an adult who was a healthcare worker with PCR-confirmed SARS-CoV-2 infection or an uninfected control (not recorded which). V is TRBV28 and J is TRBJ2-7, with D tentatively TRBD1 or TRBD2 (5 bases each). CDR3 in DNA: TGTGCCAGCAGTTTAACAGGAACTAGCTCCTACGAGCAGTACTTC. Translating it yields CASSLTGTSSYEQYF.